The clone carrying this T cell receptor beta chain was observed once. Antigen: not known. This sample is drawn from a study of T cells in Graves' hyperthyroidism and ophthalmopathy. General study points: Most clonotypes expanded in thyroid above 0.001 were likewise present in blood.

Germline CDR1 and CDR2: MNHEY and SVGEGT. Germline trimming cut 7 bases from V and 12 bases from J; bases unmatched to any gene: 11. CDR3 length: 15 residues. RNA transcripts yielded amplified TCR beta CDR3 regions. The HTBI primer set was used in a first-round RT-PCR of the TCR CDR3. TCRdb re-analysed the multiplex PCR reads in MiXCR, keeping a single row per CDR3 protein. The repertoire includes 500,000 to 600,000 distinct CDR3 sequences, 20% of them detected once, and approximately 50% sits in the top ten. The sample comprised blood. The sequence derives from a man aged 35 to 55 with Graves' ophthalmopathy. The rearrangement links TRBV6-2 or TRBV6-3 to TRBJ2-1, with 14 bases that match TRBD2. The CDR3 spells CASKQGLAGVTRQFF. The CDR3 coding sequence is TGTGCCAGCAAACAGGGACTAGCGGGAGTGACTCGGCAGTTCTTC.